This T cell receptor (beta chain) was identified during a study of T cells after yellow fever vaccination (dated by TCRdb to about 2019). Broadly, across the study: The SMART-Seq v4 Ultra Low Input RNA kit was used to prepare libraries from fractions with low cell numbers. The cohort comprised two healthy male donors, one aged 18 to 29 and one aged 30 to 40 years. To follow T-cell clones before and after both primary and booster YFV17D yellow fever vaccination, bulk TCR alpha and beta repertoires underwent longitudinal sequencing. Bulk PBMC replicates and cell subsets were isolated from blood drawn at multiple timepoints before and after both primary and secondary immunization.

TCRdb lists the instrument as Illumina NovaSeq 6000. TCR cDNA was synthesized by 5'RACE template switching, through which a universal primer site and unique molecular identifiers were introduced. Priming for cDNA synthesis came from both the TCR alpha and TCR beta constant segments. Library amplification used two PCR steps, and the second PCR step added sample barcodes and sequencing adapters. Sequencing of libraries was performed on Illumina HiSeq 2500 (2x100 bp) or NovaSeq (2x150 bp). From the authors' description of their analysis: Reads were demultiplexed and collapsed into UMI consensus sequences with MIGEC, and V(D)J alignment was performed with MiXCR. Vaccine-responding clonotypes were identified with edgeR using replicate PBMC samples, with FDR below 0.01 and a log2 fold change above 5 up to day 15 being required. Bulk clonotypes were assigned CD4 or CD8 identity according to which sequenced CD4 or CD8 repertoire held them at higher abundance. In TCRdb, the public reads were trimmed at Q25 with fastp and aligned with MiXCR, with productive beta chains retained. Every entry covers one CDR3 protein and lists the most common genes and DNA from its rows. The V and J calls and clone size are TCRdb's, not the authors'. Within this sample are more than 300,000 distinct CDR3 sequences, with over 3.5% of them counted one time only. The ten largest clones take up around 19% of the sample.

V sheds 6 bases and J sheds 0 bases, leaving 14 bases between their ends. For CDR1 and CDR2, the germline V gene lists MNHEY and SVGEGT. From the cysteine through the phenylalanine, the CDR3 covers 15 amino acids. The only DNA kept is the CDR3, 45 bases in frame from the first base. Broad study findings and their caveats: Because the study included only a couple of donors, the extent to which the findings can be generalized is limited. After the booster, most clones that had expanded after primary vaccination were detected again (approximately 96% of CD4 and roughly 86% of CD8), suggesting broad maintenance of memory. The secondary T-cell response was found to be weaker but faster than the primary response, with a peak reached on day 5 rather than on day 15. A small fraction of clonotypes appeared in both the CD4 and CD8 compartments, likely as a result of convergent recombination. Computational filtering was needed because FACS-sorted repertoires could contain abundant contaminating clonotypes from the bulk population.

The treatment or condition tag for this specimen amounts to: live attenuated yellow fever vaccine strain. At each blood-draw timepoint, two biological replicates of bulk PBMCs were obtained. PBMCs were isolated from peripheral blood using a standard Ficoll-Paque protocol. TriZol was used to extract RNA from bulk PBMCs, CD4 and CD8 fractions, and dextramer-positive and dextramer-negative fractions. This clonotype showed up many times. Its antigen is not yet known. Base-call qualities are not available, and no considerably larger clone is one nucleotide away. The chain was built from TRBV6-2 or TRBV6-3 and TRBJ1-2; TRBD1 is a possible D gene, resting on 5 matching bases. Material: PBMCs, obtained 15 days after the yellow fever booster vaccination. The clonotype comes from a man younger than 35 who received the YFV17D yellow fever vaccine. In nucleotides, the sequence is TGTGCCAGCAGGGAAGACAGACCTGCTAACTATGGCTACACCTTC. It translates to CASREDRPANYGYTF.